The 23 T cell receptor beta chains below were found in one sample sequenced in a study of CD8+ T cells in alopecia areata. Treatment described: oral pan-JAK inhibitor, 5-10 mg twice daily. TCR sequencing used cDNA made by reverse transcription of extracted RNA. The protocol was immunoSEQ multiplex PCR, while the TCRdb copy is restricted to in-frame clones and leaves out a portion. The sample carries about 270,000 clones, about 62% recorded once. The material sequenced was CD4+ T cells sorted from blood, taken at roughly week 53, from a patient treated with tofacitinib. Receptors originate from a human donor with alopecia areata.

The chain couples TRBV18 to TRBJ2-1; D is unresolved. Trimming left V 3 bases short and J 4 bases short, with 16 bases between. CDR3 length equals 16 residues. In germline, CDR1 is KGHSH, CDR2 LQKENI. Here the CDR3 DNA reads TGTGCCAGCTCACCTCCCCGGGCGGATGATTACAATGAGCAGTTCTTC. This translates into CASSPPRADDYNEQFF.

The chain joins TRBV6-4 to TRBJ2-3; TRBD2 might be the D (5 bases). V lost 4 bases and J lost 6, with 17 bases in between. CDR3 size: 15 residues. The germline gives CDR1 MRHNA, CDR2 SNTAGT. The CDR3 loop is CASSVSEGSGDTQYF. In DNA, the CDR3 is TGTGCCAGCAGTGTCTCGGAAGGGTCGGGGGATACGCAGTATTTT.

This chain uses TRBV2 with TRBJ2-5; 8 nucleotides align to TRBD2. There are 15 residues in the CDR3. The germline gives CDR1 SNHLY, CDR2 FYNNEI. The V segment lost 8 bases and the J segment 2 bases; nucleotides outside the gene matches: 10. The CDR3 protein is CASRAIGTRQETQYF. CDR3 nucleotides: TGTGCCAGCCGGGCGATAGGGACTAGACAAGAGACCCAGTACTTC.

This rearrangement joins TRBV4-3 to TRBJ2-5, with D possibly TRBD1 on 5 matching bases. Trimming took off 4 bases at V and 0 bases at J, with 12 bases between the two ends. The CDR3 sequence is 15 residues long. CDR1 is LGHNA, CDR2 YSLEER, per germline. The CDR3 DNA is TGCGCCAGCAGCCTATGGACATTCGACCAAGAGACCCAGTACTTC. It encodes CASSLWTFDQETQYF.

This clone was seen a few times. The CDR3 nucleotides are TGTGCCACCAGCGCGAACAGGGGAGTAGCTTTCTTT. Its translation is CATSANRGVAFF. The chain joins TRBV15 to TRBJ1-1, with TRBD1 identical over 7 bases. The length of the CDR3 is 12 residues. V lost 5 bases and J lost 10; bases outside the gene matches: 7. Germline CDR1 is LNHNV and CDR2 is YYDKDF (reference sequence).

The CDR3 DNA is TGCGCCAGCAGCCCCTCCGGGGGGCTAGACTATGGCTACACCTTC. This codes for CASSPSGGLDYGYTF. The chain links TRBV5-1 to TRBJ1-2; perhaps TRBD1 as D (6 bases). Trimming stripped 4 bases from V and 3 bases from J, with 16 bases between. The V gene's germline CDR1 is SGHRS and CDR2 YFSETQ. This CDR3 contains 15 residues.

The chain uses TRBV2 and TRBJ1-1; D may be TRBD1 (6 bases). This CDR3 is 14 amino acids long. Germline CDR1 and CDR2: SNHLY and FYNNEI. The V end was cut by 7 bases, the J end by 11 bases, with 23 bases between. CDR3 in amino acids: CASTPGTFSPGAFF. The CDR3, as DNA: TGTGCCAGCACCCCGGGGACATTCTCTCCGGGGGCTTTCTTT.

On this clone itself: Other DNA variants within this sample encode the same CDR3. The chain employs TRBV29-1 and TRBJ2-1; 7 bases align to TRBD2. Per germline, CDR1 SQVTM and CDR2 ANQGSEA. After removal of 1 base from V and 4 bases from J, the junction contained 4 bases not matched to a gene. The CDR3 is made up of 14 amino acids. In DNA, the CDR3 is TGCAGCGTTGAAGGGCGGGGGATTTACAATGAGCAGTTCTTC. It is translated as CSVEGRGIYNEQFF.

The chain employs TRBV4-1 and TRBJ2-1; D is uncertain. Germline V lookup: CDR1 MGHRA, CDR2 YSYEKL. V lost 4 bases, J lost 0 bases, and 13 bases lay in between. The CDR3 runs 16 residues. The CDR3 region has the DNA TGCGCCAGCAGCCCCCCGCGAGCCGACTCCTACAATGAGCAGTTCTTC. Protein sequence: CASSPPRADSYNEQFF.

This clone was seen more than once but under ten times. The chain links TRBV29-1 to TRBJ1-2, with TRBD1 as a possible D gene (5 bases). V lost 3 bases and J lost 8, with 7 bases in between. From germline, CDR1 is SQVTM and CDR2 ANQGSEA. This CDR3 contains 10 residues. This CDR3 is CSVEGGGYTF. The CDR3 nucleotides are TGCAGCGTTGAGGGGGGAGGCTACACCTTC.

This chain uses TRBV14 with TRBJ1-2; 7 bases are a match to TRBD1. V lost 6 bases and J lost 7; bases outside the gene matches: 11. This CDR3 has 14 amino acids. Germline V gives CDR1 SGHDN, CDR2 FVKESK. CDR3 loop: CASRPGRGIGGYTF. Here the CDR3 DNA reads TGTGCCAGCAGGCCCGGCAGGGGGATTGGTGGCTACACCTTC.

The rearrangement links TRBV15 to TRBJ2-5; D is undetermined. This CDR3 has 15 amino acids. With 0 bases removed from V and 4 bases from J, the gap between germline ends came to 12 bases. Germline V CDR1 and CDR2: LNHNV, YYDKDF (reference sequence). CDR3 nucleotides: TGTGCCACCAGCAGAGAGATGTCTCGCCCAGAGACCCAGTACTTC. It is translated as CATSREMSRPETQYF.

This clone was counted a few times. The CDR3 coding sequence is TGCAGCGTTCTGAGTCCTGAAGCTTTCTTT. Translating gives CSVLSPEAFF. The rearrangement links TRBV29-1 to TRBJ1-1; D not resolved. The CDR3 length is 10 residues. Germline V CDR1 and CDR2: SQVTM, ANQGSEA. Deletions cut 5 bases from V and 6 bases from J, with 7 bases between.

The gene calls are TRBV9 and TRBJ2-5; 10 bases agree with TRBD2. The J segment lost 1 base and the V segment lost 2 bases, leaving 11 bases of the junction unmatched. Germline V CDR1 and CDR2: SGDLS, YYNGEE. The CDR3 length is 18 residues. Here the CDR3 reads CASSVGLAGALLQETQYF. The DNA of the CDR3 is TGTGCCAGCAGCGTGGGGCTAGCGGGGGCCCTGCTCCAAGAGACCCAGTACTTC.

This chain connects TRBV29-1 to TRBJ1-4; no definite D call. CDR1 is SQVTM, CDR2 ANQGSEA, per germline. Trimming removed 7 bases at V and 0 bases at J, with 9 bases between. This CDR3 contains 13 residues. The CDR3 spells CSARRTTNEKLFF. The DNA of the CDR3 is TGCAGCGCTAGAAGGACAACTAATGAAAAACTGTTTTTT. Full variable domain (outside the CDR3, taken from reference TRBV29-1 and TRBJ1-4): SAVISQKPSRDICQRGTSLTIQCQVDSQVTMMFWYRQQPGQSLTLIATANQGSEATYESGFVIDKFPISRPNLTFSTLTVSNMSPEDSSIYLCSARRTTNEKLFFGSGTQLSVL.

This chain uses TRBV5-1 with TRBJ1-6; D is ambiguous. The ends were cut back, 1 base at V and 6 bases at J, with 11 bases in the middle. The CDR3 spans 15 residues. Germline V gives CDR1 SGHRS, CDR2 YFSETQ. The CDR3, as DNA: TGCGCCAGCAGCTTGATACCAGGAGGTAATTCACCCCTCCACTTT. Translated, it gives CASSLIPGGNSPLHF.

The table lists this clone with a count of one. The V and J genes are TRBV30 and TRBJ1-1; D uncertain. Trimming stripped 3 bases from V and 0 bases from J, with 8 bases between. CDR1 is GTSNPN, CDR2 SVGIG, per germline (reference sequence). This CDR3 contains 13 residues. Here the CDR3 reads CAWSPYLNTEAFF. The CDR3 DNA sequence: TGTGCCTGGAGCCCCTATTTGAACACTGAAGCTTTCTTT. The complete variable domain, with remaining parts taken from reference TRBV30 and TRBJ1-1, reads SQTIHQWPATLVQPVGSPLSLECTVEGTSNPNLYWYRQAAGRGLQLLFYSVGIGQISSEVPQNLSASRPQDRQFILSSKKLLLSDSGFYLCAWSPYLNTEAFFGQGTRLTVV.

The V call is TRBV10-3, the J call TRBJ1-1, with D unclear. Trimming took off 4 bases at V and 4 bases at J, with 10 bases between the two ends. Per the germline V gene, CDR1 is ENHRY and CDR2 is SYGVKD. This CDR3 contains 13 residues. DNA for the CDR3: TGTGCCATCAGTGGACGGGAGGGCACTGAAGCTTTCTTT. This sequence encodes CAISGREGTEAFF.

CDR3: CASSPAGQWSTEAFF. The CDR3 DNA reads as TGTGCCAGCAGCCCGGCGGGACAGTGGAGCACTGAAGCTTTCTTT. The V and J genes are TRBV11-2 and TRBJ1-1; 7 bases are shared with TRBD1. Germline-derived CDR1 and CDR2 are SGHAT and FQNNGV. The junction had 10 bases not matched to a gene; V was cut back by 5 bases and J by 4 bases. The CDR3 covers 15 residues.

The chain is built from TRBV6-5 and TRBJ2-7; the match to TRBD1 covers 8 bases. Germline V gene lookup returns CDR1 MNHEY and CDR2 SVGAGI. After removal of 2 bases from V and 3 bases from J, the junction contained 3 bases not matched to a gene. This CDR3 is 14 amino acids long. The DNA of the CDR3 is TGTGCCAGCAGTTACACCGGGACAGGCTACGAGCAGTACTTC. It is translated as CASSYTGTGYEQYF.

V gene TRBV6-5 combines with J gene TRBJ1-4; D unclear. In germline, CDR1 is MNHEY, CDR2 SVGAGI. The CDR3 has 13 residues. The V and J ends lost 6 bases and 0 bases respectively, with 5 bases between them. CDR3 sequence reads: CASSGTTNEKLFF. CDR3 bases: TGTGCCAGCAGCGGGACAACTAATGAAAAACTGTTTTTT.

Turning to this clone: This same CDR3 is encoded by further DNA sequences in the sample. The genes are TRBV29-1 and TRBJ2-2; D call uncertain. Germline values: CDR1 SQVTM, CDR2 ANQGSEA. Trimming pared 6 bases from V and 1 base from J, leaving 6 bases between. The CDR3 contains 12 residues. The CDR3 bases are TGCAGCGTAGGGCTGAACACCGGGGAGCTGTTTTTT. Translated, it gives CSVGLNTGELFF.

This clone came up once. This chain uses TRBV7-2 with TRBJ1-5, with a weak D call TRBD1 (5 bases). Per the germline V gene, CDR1 is SGHTA and CDR2 is FQGNSA. This CDR3 is built from 18 residues. The ends were cut back, 1 base at V and 2 bases at J, with 18 bases in the middle. CDR3 DNA sequence: TGTGCCAGCAGCTTAGAGTTGTTTAGAGGGGATGGCAATCAGCCCCAGCATTTT. Its protein is CASSLELFRGDGNQPQHF.